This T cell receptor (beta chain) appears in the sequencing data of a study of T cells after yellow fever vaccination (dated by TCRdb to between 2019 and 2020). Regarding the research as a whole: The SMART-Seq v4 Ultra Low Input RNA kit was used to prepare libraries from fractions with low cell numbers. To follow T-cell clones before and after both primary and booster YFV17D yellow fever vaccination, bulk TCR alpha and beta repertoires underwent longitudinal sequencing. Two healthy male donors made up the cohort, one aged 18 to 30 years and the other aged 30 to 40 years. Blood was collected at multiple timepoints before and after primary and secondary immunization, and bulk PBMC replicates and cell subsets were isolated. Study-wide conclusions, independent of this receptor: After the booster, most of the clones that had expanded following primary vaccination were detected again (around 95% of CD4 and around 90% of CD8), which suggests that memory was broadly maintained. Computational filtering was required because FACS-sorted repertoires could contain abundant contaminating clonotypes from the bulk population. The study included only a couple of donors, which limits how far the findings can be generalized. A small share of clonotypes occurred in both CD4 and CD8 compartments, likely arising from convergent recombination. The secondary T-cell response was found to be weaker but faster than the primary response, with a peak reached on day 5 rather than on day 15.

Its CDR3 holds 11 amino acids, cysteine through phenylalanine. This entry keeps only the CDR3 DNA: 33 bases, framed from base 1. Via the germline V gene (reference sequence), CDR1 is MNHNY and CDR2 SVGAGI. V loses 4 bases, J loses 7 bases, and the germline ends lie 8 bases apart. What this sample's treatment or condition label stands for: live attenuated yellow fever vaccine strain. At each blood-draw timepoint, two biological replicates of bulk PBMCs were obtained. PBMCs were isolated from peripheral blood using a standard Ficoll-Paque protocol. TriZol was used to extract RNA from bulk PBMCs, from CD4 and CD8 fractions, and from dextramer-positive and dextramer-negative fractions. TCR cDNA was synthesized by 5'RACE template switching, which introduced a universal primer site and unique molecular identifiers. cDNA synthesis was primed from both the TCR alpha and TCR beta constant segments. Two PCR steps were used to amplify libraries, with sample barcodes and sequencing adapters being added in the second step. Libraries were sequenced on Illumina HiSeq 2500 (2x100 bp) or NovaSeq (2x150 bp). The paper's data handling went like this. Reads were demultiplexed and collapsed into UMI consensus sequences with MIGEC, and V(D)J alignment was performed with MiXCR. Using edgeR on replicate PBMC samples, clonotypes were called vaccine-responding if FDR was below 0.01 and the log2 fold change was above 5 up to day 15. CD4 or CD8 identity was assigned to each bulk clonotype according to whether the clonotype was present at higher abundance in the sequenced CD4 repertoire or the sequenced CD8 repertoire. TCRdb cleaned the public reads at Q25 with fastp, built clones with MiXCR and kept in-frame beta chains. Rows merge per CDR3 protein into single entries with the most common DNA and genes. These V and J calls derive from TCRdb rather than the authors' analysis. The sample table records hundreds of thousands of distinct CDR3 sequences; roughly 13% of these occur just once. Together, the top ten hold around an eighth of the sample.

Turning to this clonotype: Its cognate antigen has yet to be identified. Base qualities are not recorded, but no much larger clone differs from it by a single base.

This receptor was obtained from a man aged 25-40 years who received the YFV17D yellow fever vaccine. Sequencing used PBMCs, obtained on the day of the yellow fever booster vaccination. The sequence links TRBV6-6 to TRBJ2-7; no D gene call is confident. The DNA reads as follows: TGTGCCAGCAGTTTTCGTTCGGAGCAGTACTTC. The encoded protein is CASSFRSEQYF.